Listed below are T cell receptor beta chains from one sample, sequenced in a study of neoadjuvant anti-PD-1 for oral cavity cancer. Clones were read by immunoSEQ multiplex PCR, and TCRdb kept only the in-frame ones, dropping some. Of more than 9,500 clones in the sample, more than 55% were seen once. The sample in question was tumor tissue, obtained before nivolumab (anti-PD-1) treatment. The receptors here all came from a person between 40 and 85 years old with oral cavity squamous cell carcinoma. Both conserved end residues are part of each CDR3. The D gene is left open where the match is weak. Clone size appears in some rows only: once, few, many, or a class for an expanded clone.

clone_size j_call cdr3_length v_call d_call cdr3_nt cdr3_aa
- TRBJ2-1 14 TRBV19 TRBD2 TGTGCCACCATAGCGGGAGGGCCTTTAAATGAGCAGTTCTTC CATIAGGPLNEQFF
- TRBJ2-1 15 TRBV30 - TGTGCCTGGACCAGGCGGGAACTAGCTTTCCATGAGCAGTTCTTC CAWTRRELAFHEQFF
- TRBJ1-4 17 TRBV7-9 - TGTGCCAGCAGCTTAGGAGTCCCCGGGACCTCTAATGAAAAACTGTTTTTT CASSLGVPGTSNEKLFF
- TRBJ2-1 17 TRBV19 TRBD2 TGTGCCAGTAGTATCTACGATTGGGGGACTAGTTACAATGAGCAGTTCTTC CASSIYDWGTSYNEQFF
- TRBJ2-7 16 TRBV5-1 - TGCGCCAGCAGCCTGTTGGGACACGTATTCTCCTACGAGCAGTACTTC CASSLLGHVFSYEQYF
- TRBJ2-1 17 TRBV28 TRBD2 TGTGCCAGCACCACCCGGGTCCAGCGGGAGTGGTACAATGAGCAGTTCTTC CASTTRVQREWYNEQFF
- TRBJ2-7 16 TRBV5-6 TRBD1 TGTGCCAGCAGCTTCTCCGGGACAGGGGGTTACTACGAGCAGTACTTC CASSFSGTGGYYEQYF
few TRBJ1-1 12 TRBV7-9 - TGTGCCAGCAGCTTCCTGAACACTGAAGCTTTCTTT CASSFLNTEAFF
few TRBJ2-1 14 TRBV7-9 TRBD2 TGTGCCAGCAGCTTGGCGGGAGCAGACAATGAGCAGTTCTTC CASSLAGADNEQFF
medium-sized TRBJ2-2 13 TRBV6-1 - TGTGCCAGCAGTGAAATGGTGTCCGGGGAGCTGTTTTTT CASSEMVSGELFF
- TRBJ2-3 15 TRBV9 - TGTGCCAGCAGTGCCAAGGGGGAGGGCCGGAATACGCAGTATTTT CASSAKGEGRNTQYF
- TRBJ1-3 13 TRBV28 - TGTGCCAGCATAGAGGGGGCTGGAAACACCATATATTTT CASIEGAGNTIYF
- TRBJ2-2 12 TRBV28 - TGTGCCAGCAGTTTTAGCACCGGGGAGCTGTTTTTT CASSFSTGELFF
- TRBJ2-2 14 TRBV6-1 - TGTGCCAGCAGGGTGGAGGGGAACACCGGGGAGCTGTTTTTT CASRVEGNTGELFF
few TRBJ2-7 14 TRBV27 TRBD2 TGTGCCAGCAGTTTCGGGGGGAGTACCTACGAGCAGTACTTC CASSFGGSTYEQYF
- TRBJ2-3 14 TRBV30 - TGTGCCTTGGCGGGAGGCAGGGGGACAGATACGCAGTATTTT CALAGGRGTDTQYF
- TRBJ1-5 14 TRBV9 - TGTGCCAGCAGCCCCTTGGACAGCAATCAGCCCCAGCATTTT CASSPLDSNQPQHF
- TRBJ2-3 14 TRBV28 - TGTGCCAGCAGTTTAACCCTAGGAGGGGATACGCAGTATTTT CASSLTLGGDTQYF
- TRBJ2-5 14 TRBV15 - TGTACCACCAGCAGAGAAACGGGCAAAGAGACCCAGTACTTC CTTSRETGKETQYF
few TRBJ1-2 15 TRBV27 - TGTGCCAGCAGTTACGCCTCGGGGGCTAACTATGGCTACACCTTC CASSYASGANYGYTF
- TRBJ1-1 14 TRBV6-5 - TGTGCCAGCAGGACCCTGACAGGCGGGGAAAAAGCTTTCTTT CASRTLTGGEKAFF
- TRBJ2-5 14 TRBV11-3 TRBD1 TGTGCCAGCAGCCGACAGGGTAGGAAAGAGACCCAGTACTTC CASSRQGRKETQYF
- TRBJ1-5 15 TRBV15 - TGTGCCACCAGCAGAGCCGGGGTAGGAGGTCAGCCCCAGCATTTT CATSRAGVGGQPQHF
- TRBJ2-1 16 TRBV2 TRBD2 TGTGCCAGCCTACCCCTAGCGGGACCCTACTACAATGAGCAGTTCTTC CASLPLAGPYYNEQFF
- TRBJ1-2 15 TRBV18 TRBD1 TGTGCCAGCTCACCTCCTGGACAGGGGGTTTATGGCTACACCTTC CASSPPGQGVYGYTF